Listed below are T cell receptor beta chains from one sample, sequenced in a study of T cell changes during pregnancy in multiple sclerosis. This table comes from immunoSEQ multiplex PCR, and its TCRdb copy is limited to in-frame clones, with some not included. The table has approximately 37,000 clones, under 95% seen once. The specimen was CD4+ T cells from peripheral blood mononuclear cells, collected in the third trimester of pregnancy. Receptors originate from a female donor in good health, enrolled as a control in a pregnancy study. Both conserved end residues are part of each CDR3. D genes are given only for firm matches. Part of the rows lack a size; the others show once, few, many or a class for expanded clones.

CDR3nt	CDR3aa	abundance	j_gene	d_gene	v_gene
TGCAGCGTTGGGGACAACTCCTACGAGCAGTACTTC	CSVGDNSYEQYF	-	TRBJ2-7	-	TRBV29-1
TGTGCTAGTGGTTTGGTATTAGGCACAGTCACTGAAGCTTTCTTT	CASGLVLGTVTEAFF	-	TRBJ1-1	-	TRBV12-5
TGTGCCAGCAGCTTGTCTAGGCTCCAAGAGACCCAGTACTTC	CASSLSRLQETQYF	-	TRBJ2-5	-	TRBV7-9
TGTGCCAGCAGCCATGGGGGAAAGAGTGCAGGGGCGACGTATTTT	CASSHGGKSAGATYF	-	TRBJ2-3	-	TRBV4-2
TGTGCCAGCAGCGTACAAGGACAGTTGAACACTGAAGCTTTCTTT	CASSVQGQLNTEAFF	-	TRBJ1-1	-	TRBV7-2
TGTGCCAGCAGCAAAGGGGGAGGGCCTAGTGAACTACAGCCCCAGCATTTT	CASSKGGGPSELQPQHF	-	TRBJ1-5	-	TRBV21-1
TGTGCCAGCAGTACCCAGCGGGGGGGCCCCGATACGCAGTATTTT	CASSTQRGGPDTQYF	-	TRBJ2-3	TRBD2	TRBV6-6
TGTGCCAGCAGCTTGACAGGGGGCGAAGGCTACACCTTC	CASSLTGGEGYTF	-	TRBJ1-2	TRBD1	TRBV11-2
TGTGCCAGCAGTTACGGACAGGCTAGCACAGATACGCAGTATTTT	CASSYGQASTDTQYF	-	TRBJ2-3	TRBD1	TRBV6-6
TGTGCCAGCAATTTTGGCGGAGGCTCTGGGGCCAACGTCCTGACTTTC	CASNFGGGSGANVLTF	few	TRBJ2-6	-	TRBV7-2
TGTGCCACCAGCAGGGAAAGACAGAAGAACACTGAAGCTTTCTTT	CATSRERQKNTEAFF	-	TRBJ1-1	-	TRBV15
TGCGCCAGCAGCTCCTGGGGAGGGAACTATGGCTACACCTTC	CASSSWGGNYGYTF	-	TRBJ1-2	-	TRBV5-1
TGTGCCAGCAGCCCATCAGAGCGGACTTGGAGGGAGACCCAGTACTTC	CASSPSERTWRETQYF	-	TRBJ2-5	-	TRBV5-6
TGTGCCATCAGTGTAGGGGACAGGGGTAGCGAGCAGTACTTC	CAISVGDRGSEQYF	-	TRBJ2-7	TRBD1	TRBV10-3
TGTGCCAGCTCACCCTGGACAGGGGGCTCGGATGATGGCTACACCTTC	CASSPWTGGSDDGYTF	-	TRBJ1-2	TRBD1	TRBV18
TGTGCCAGCAGCCCCCCTCTCGCCGGGGAGCTGTTTTTT	CASSPPLAGELFF	-	TRBJ2-2	-	TRBV28
TGTGCCAGCGCGAGACTAGCGGGAGTTCAAGAGACCCAGTACTTC	CASARLAGVQETQYF	-	TRBJ2-5	TRBD2	TRBV2
TGTGCCAGCAGCGAGGGGGCGATGAACACTGAAGCTTTCTTT	CASSEGAMNTEAFF	-	TRBJ1-1	TRBD1	TRBV2
TGTGCCAGCAGTCCCGCTCTGAAGGGCCGGGGGGCGGGTAACTATGGCTACACCTTC	CASSPALKGRGAGNYGYTF	-	TRBJ1-2	-	TRBV27
TGTGCCAGCAGTTTTTCCGGGTCCGGCCCGCATTTT	CASSFSGSGPHF	-	TRBJ1-5	-	TRBV28
TGTGCCAGCAGCTTAGCTACTGGGCCCGGGGCCAACGTCCTGACTTTC	CASSLATGPGANVLTF	-	TRBJ2-6	-	TRBV7-2
TGTGCCATCAGTAACACAGGGGACGGAAACACCATATATTTT	CAISNTGDGNTIYF	-	TRBJ1-3	TRBD1	TRBV10-3
TGTGCCAGCAGTTCGGACAGGTTCGAGCAGTACTTC	CASSSDRFEQYF	-	TRBJ2-7	TRBD1	TRBV28
TGTGCCAGCAGTGAAGCGCAGGGGACAGGCAATCAGCCCCAGCATTTT	CASSEAQGTGNQPQHF	medium-sized	TRBJ1-5	TRBD1	TRBV2
TGCGCCAGCAGCCCGGGACTAGCGGCCGCACCCTCCTACGAGCAGTACTTC	CASSPGLAAAPSYEQYF	-	TRBJ2-7	TRBD2	TRBV5-1
TGTGCCAGCAGAAAGGGGAGGACAGGGGTTAAAGACGGGGAGCTGTTTTTT	CASRKGRTGVKDGELFF	-	TRBJ2-2	TRBD1	TRBV25-1
TGCAGCGTTCCGAGTTCGGGTGGCTACACCTTC	CSVPSSGGYTF	-	TRBJ1-2	-	TRBV29-1
TGTGCCAGCATCAACGGGGTGGGCGGAGAATACAATGAGCAGTTCTTC	CASINGVGGEYNEQFF	-	TRBJ2-1	-	TRBV6-6
TGTGCCAGCAGCCCCCCACAGGGGGAAGGCAATCAGCCCCAGCATTTT	CASSPPQGEGNQPQHF	-	TRBJ1-5	-	TRBV21-1
TGTGCCAGCAGTGAGTTTCGGAGGCCCGACAATGAGCAGTTCTTC	CASSEFRRPDNEQFF	once	TRBJ2-1	-	TRBV2
TGTGCCAGCAGTTTAGGCCGACATAGGAACACTGAAGCTTTCTTT	CASSLGRHRNTEAFF	-	TRBJ1-1	-	TRBV27
TGTGCCAGCAGCGCGGGACAGCAGGGGGCTGGCTATGGCTACACCTTC	CASSAGQQGAGYGYTF	once	TRBJ1-2	TRBD1	TRBV5-8
TGTGCCGCTTCCCCGGCGGGACAGATTAGCACAGATACGCAGTATTTT	CAASPAGQISTDTQYF	-	TRBJ2-3	-	TRBV5-4
TGTGCCAGCAGCGCCCAGAGCGGAACGAACACCGGGGAGCTGTTTTTT	CASSAQSGTNTGELFF	-	TRBJ2-2	-	TRBV9
TGTGCCAGCAGTCCAACTCCGACAGGGGGCCGGGATGAGCAGTTCTTC	CASSPTPTGGRDEQFF	-	TRBJ2-1	TRBD1	TRBV27
TGTGCCAGCAGTCCGACAGGGCGGTATCAGCCCCAGCATTTT	CASSPTGRYQPQHF	-	TRBJ1-5	TRBD1	TRBV28
TGTGCCTGGGGACAGGGGGCTCACGAGCAGTACTTC	CAWGQGAHEQYF	-	TRBJ2-7	TRBD1	TRBV30
TGTGCCAGCAGCTTAGGATTCGGGGAGGAGACCCAGTACTTC	CASSLGFGEETQYF	-	TRBJ2-5	-	TRBV11-1
TGCGCCAGCAGCACCGGGACAGGGGGCTTAGAGACCCAGTACTTC	CASSTGTGGLETQYF	once	TRBJ2-5	TRBD1	TRBV5-1
TGTGCCAGCAGCAAACGACTAGCTGAAAGCACAGATACGCAGTATTTT	CASSKRLAESTDTQYF	-	TRBJ2-3	TRBD2	TRBV7-8
TGTGCCACCGGCACAGATACGCAGTATTTT	CATGTDTQYF	-	TRBJ2-3	-	TRBV10-3